A selection of T cell receptor beta chains follows, all from one sample in a study of vaccination and CD4 T cells after COVID-19. One entry per CDR3 protein results from TCRdb running MiXCR on the PCR reads. This sample carries roughly 20,000 distinct CDR3 sequences, less than 55% of them seen once, and the ten largest clones take 2.5% to 3%. Their cognate antigens are unknown. Sample: CD4+ T cells from blood, cultured in vitro, taken after SARS-CoV-2 vaccination. Receptors were obtained from a human donor who had recovered from COVID-19. The CDR3 runs from the conserved cysteine through the conserved F or W. A D gene is named only where the DNA matches it firmly. Size is stated for part of the rows, as once, few or many counts, or as a class when the clone is expanded.

V gene	D gene	J gene	clone size	CDR3 DNA	CDR3 protein
TRBV20-1	TRBD1	TRBJ2-7	.	TGCAGTGCTAGAGGGGGGACAGGGGGCTACGAGCAGTACTTC	CSARGGTGGYEQYF
TRBV2	.	TRBJ1-2	.	TGTGCCAGCAGAAGGTCGATGTCTAACTATGGCTACACCTTC	CASRRSMSNYGYTF
TRBV28	.	TRBJ1-5	.	TGTGCCAGCAGTCCCAACCAGGCTTCGCTTCAGCCCCAGCATTTT	CASSPNQASLQPQHF
TRBV7-6	TRBD2	TRBJ2-7	few	TGTGCCAGAAATACTAGCGGGAGGGGGGAGCAGTACTTC	CARNTSGRGEQYF
TRBV5-1	.	TRBJ1-1	.	TGCGCCAGCAGCTTGCAGGGACCGAGGACTGAAGCTTTCTTT	CASSLQGPRTEAFF
TRBV2	.	TRBJ2-7	few	TGTGCCCGGAGTTGGCCCGGGGGCGAGCAGTACTTC	CARSWPGGEQYF
TRBV20-1	.	TRBJ1-2	few	TGCAGTGCTAGTCCCGCCTATGGCTACACCTTC	CSASPAYGYTF
TRBV28	.	TRBJ1-2	.	TGTGCCAGCAGTTTATTGAGCGCAAATACAGGTTATGGCTACACCTTC	CASSLLSANTGYGYTF
TRBV7-2	.	TRBJ2-5	.	TGTGCCAGCAGTTTCCAAGAGACCCAGTACTTC	CASSFQETQYF
TRBV12-3/TRBV12-4	.	TRBJ1-5	.	TGTGCCAGCAGTCCCGACCGCTTTCTGGGGGCGGTGGGTCAGCCCCAGCATTTT	CASSPDRFLGAVGQPQHF
TRBV6-5	.	TRBJ2-5	.	TGTGCCAGCAGTTCCATCCAGGACAGACAAGAGACCCAGTACTTC	CASSSIQDRQETQYF
TRBV28	.	TRBJ1-1	.	TGTGCCAGCAACCGTAAGCTAGGGACATTGAACACTGAAGCTTTCTTT	CASNRKLGTLNTEAFF
TRBV24-1	TRBD1	TRBJ2-3	.	TGTGCCACCAGTCTCTCAGGGGGCAGAGATACGCAGTATTTT	CATSLSGGRDTQYF
TRBV27	.	TRBJ1-2	few	TGTGCCAGCAGTACACGGGAGGGGGGGGACGGCTACACCTTC	CASSTREGGDGYTF
TRBV30	.	TRBJ1-2	.	TGTGCCTGGAGTGTATTTACAGGAGGAGTCTATGGCTACACCTTC	CAWSVFTGGVYGYTF
TRBV2	TRBD2	TRBJ2-3	.	TGTGCCACCGGGGCGGGGGGAACAGATACGCAGTATTTT	CATGAGGTDTQYF